The rows below give T cell receptor beta chains drawn from one sample of a study of T-cell memory formation after mild COVID-19. TCRdb recomputed calls from the 5' RACE reads with MiXCR, one row per CDR3 protein. The sample lists about 410,000 distinct CDR3 sequences; 20% to 30% were seen once. Sequencing was done on a sample of PBMCs or a T cell subset sorted from them (not recorded which). The receptor set was obtained from an adult woman who had mild COVID-19 (a few samples of this study predate the infection). Cell type and time point are not known. The CDR3 runs from the conserved cysteine through the conserved F or W. D genes are given only for firm matches. Clone size, where shown, is once, few, many, or a class for clones that have expanded.

v_gene,d_gene,j_gene,abundance,CDR3aa,CDR3nt
TRBV29-1,TRBD2,TRBJ2-1,few,CSAEREPGNEQFF,TGCAGCGCTGAGCGGGAGCCTGGGAATGAGCAGTTCTTC
TRBV7-6,NA,TRBJ2-1,few,CASSQDLGAHLPGDEQFF,TGTGCCAGCAGCCAAGATCTCGGGGCTCACCTCCCGGGGGATGAGCAGTTCTTC
TRBV9,TRBD1,TRBJ1-2,NA,CASSPTGAVNYGYTF,TGTGCCAGCAGCCCAACAGGGGCGGTTAACTATGGCTACACCTTC
TRBV20-1,NA,TRBJ1-1,NA,CSAPEPLSGAEAFF,TGCAGTGCTCCCGAGCCCCTTTCGGGCGCTGAAGCTTTCTTT
TRBV30,NA,TRBJ2-7,NA,CAWSPIDRTYEQYF,TGTGCCTGGAGCCCCATTGACCGCACCTACGAGCAGTACTTC
TRBV4-3,NA,TRBJ2-3,few,CASSQERFPTDTQYF,TGCGCCAGCAGCCAAGAAAGGTTCCCCACAGATACGCAGTATTTT
TRBV5-1,NA,TRBJ2-1,NA,CASSLGPSATYNEQFF,TGCGCCAGCAGCTTGGGCCCTAGCGCAACCTACAATGAGCAGTTCTTC
TRBV6-5,NA,TRBJ2-3,NA,CASSIGGERTDTQYF,TGTGCCAGCAGTATCGGGGGAGAGCGCACAGATACGCAGTATTTT
TRBV4-3,NA,TRBJ2-7,NA,CASSQSSFSGGYEQYF,TGCGCCAGCAGCCAGAGTTCGTTCAGTGGCGGGTACGAGCAGTACTTC
TRBV7-9,NA,TRBJ1-3,NA,CASSLGAGGNTIYF,TGTGCCAGCAGCTTAGGTGCAGGAGGAAACACCATATATTTT
TRBV3-1,NA,TRBJ2-5,few,CASSQEGTEETQYF,TGTGCCAGCAGCCAAGAGGGGACCGAAGAGACCCAGTACTTC
TRBV12-3/TRBV12-4,TRBD1,TRBJ2-7,NA,CASSFTGGLTYEQYF,TGTGCCAGCAGTTTCACAGGGGGCTTAACCTACGAGCAGTACTTC
TRBV12-3/TRBV12-4,TRBD1,TRBJ1-2,few,CASSPTGGGYTF,TGTGCCAGCAGCCCGACAGGGGGTGGCTACACCTTC
TRBV5-1,TRBD1,TRBJ2-3,NA,CASSSRTGGTSTDTQYF,TGCGCCAGCAGTTCTAGGACAGGGGGCACTAGCACAGATACGCAGTATTTT
TRBV3-1,TRBD2,TRBJ2-1,NA,CASSLSGTSDEQFF,TGTGCCAGCAGCCTCAGCGGGACTAGCGATGAGCAGTTCTTC
TRBV5-1,TRBD1,TRBJ2-3,many,CASSVGQGGVTDTQYF,TGCGCCAGCAGCGTGGGACAGGGGGGAGTCACAGATACGCAGTATTTT
TRBV12-3/TRBV12-4,NA,TRBJ2-7,NA,CASSPSTLLLEQYF,TGTGCCAGCAGTCCGAGTACCCTACTCCTCGAGCAGTACTTC
TRBV3-1,NA,TRBJ2-7,NA,CASSQVAALEQYF,TGTGCCAGCAGCCAAGTTGCAGCGCTGGAGCAGTACTTC
TRBV14,NA,TRBJ2-1,NA,CASSQRNSYNEQFF,TGTGCCAGCAGCCAAAGGAACAGTTACAATGAGCAGTTCTTC
TRBV7-9,NA,TRBJ2-7,NA,CASSPRDGAGSPYEQYF,TGTGCCAGCAGCCCCCGTGACGGCGCGGGAAGTCCCTACGAGCAGTACTTC
TRBV4-1,NA,TRBJ1-1,many,CASSQVNTEAFF,TGCGCCAGCAGCCAGGTGAACACTGAAGCTTTCTTT
TRBV7-9,NA,TRBJ2-3,few,CASSLWRDQPQAQYF,TGTGCCAGCAGCTTGTGGAGGGACCAGCCTCAGGCGCAGTATTTT
TRBV15,TRBD1,TRBJ1-1,few,CATSRGQGAATEAFF,TGTGCCACCAGCAGAGGACAGGGGGCGGCCACTGAAGCTTTCTTT
TRBV20-1,TRBD2,TRBJ2-1,few,CSAPREDGNEQFF,TGCAGTGCTCCCCGGGAGGACGGCAATGAGCAGTTCTTC
TRBV11-3,TRBD2,TRBJ2-7,NA,CASSLGWTSGGTYEQYF,TGTGCCAGCAGCTTAGGGTGGACTAGCGGGGGAACCTACGAGCAGTACTTC
TRBV20-1,NA,TRBJ2-1,NA,CSARKGGTANNEQFF,TGCAGTGCTAGAAAGGGGGGGACAGCTAACAATGAGCAGTTCTTC
TRBV12-3/TRBV12-4,NA,TRBJ1-5,NA,CASSLQDNQPQHF,TGTGCCAGCAGTTTACAGGATAATCAGCCCCAGCATTTT
TRBV12-3/TRBV12-4,NA,TRBJ1-1,NA,CASSRQRTFF,TGTGCCAGCAGTCGACAGAGGACTTTCTTT
TRBV6-5,NA,TRBJ2-3,few,CASSQASGADTQYF,TGTGCCAGCAGTCAAGCGTCAGGGGCAGATACGCAGTATTTT
TRBV7-9,TRBD2,TRBJ2-3,NA,CASSLTSGRADTQYF,TGTGCCAGCAGCTTGACTAGCGGGAGAGCTGATACGCAGTATTTT
TRBV7-3,NA,TRBJ2-7,NA,CASSSPGLPEQYF,TGTGCCAGCAGCTCGCCGGGACTTCCCGAGCAGTACTTC
TRBV6-1,NA,TRBJ1-5,NA,CASSETEGYQPQHF,TGTGCCAGCAGTGAAACCGAGGGTTATCAGCCCCAGCATTTT
TRBV9,TRBD1,TRBJ2-7,few,CASSVAQGARHEQYF,TGTGCCAGCAGCGTAGCGCAGGGGGCGAGACACGAGCAGTACTTC
TRBV12-3/TRBV12-4,NA,TRBJ2-5,few,CASSRQVYQETQYF,TGTGCCAGCAGTAGACAGGTTTACCAAGAGACCCAGTACTTC
TRBV7-9,NA,TRBJ2-5,NA,CASSPTVGERETQYF,TGTGCCAGCAGCCCGACCGTAGGGGAGAGGGAGACCCAGTACTTC
TRBV7-2,NA,TRBJ2-3,NA,CASSPSGQKSTDTQYF,TGTGCCAGCAGCCCGTCCGGACAGAAAAGCACAGATACGCAGTATTTT